This record looks at one T cell receptor beta chain sequence and its context. It lacks a known antigen. Per-base qualities were not stored, and no clone one base away is much larger. Cut back by 6 bases and 3 bases, the V and J ends lie 15 bases apart. The CDR3 runs 14 residues from the cysteine to the phenylalanine. Only CDR3 DNA is held: 42 bases, read in frame from base 1. CDR1 and CDR2 are drawn from the germline V gene: MNHEY, SVGAGI. The data are from a study of control samples from healthy donors and cancer patients (dated by TCRdb to 2018 to 2021). Receptors were amplified or captured by the immunoSEQ multiplex PCR assay. TCRdb carries this immuneACCESS record with in-frame sequences only. Its versions omit some clonotypes, under half of them owing to an unresolved V gene in the studies checked, with the rest unexplained. Present in this sample are roughly 130,000 clones, approximately 92% of which were seen just once. About 11% of the sample is taken by the ten largest.

Recombination connected TRBV6-5 to TRBJ2-7; the D element might be TRBD1 or TRBD2, as each aligns at 5 bases. The sample comprised blood. This sequence was found in a man younger than 40 in good health. The bases are TGTGCCAGCAGGCCCCGGGACGGAATCTACGAGCAGTACTTC. This is translated as CASRPRDGIYEQYF.